The 8 T cell receptor beta chains reported below all come from one sample, sequenced in a study of shared T cell receptors in the human thymus. The data were produced by immunoSEQ multiplex PCR, yet TCRdb's version contains in-frame clones alone and is incomplete. This sample has more than 550,000 clones, with approximately 89% found just once. This sample was also put to use in a study of human thymus T cells.

The material sequenced was thymocytes. All receptors derive from a boy in the first two years of life with a congenital heart defect.

The count of this clone is one. The gene calls are TRBV7-3 and TRBJ1-6, with 8 bases identical to TRBD1. The germline CDR1 and CDR2 sequences are SGHTA and FQGTGA. The CDR3 runs to 18 residues. V trimming: 4 bases; J trimming: 8 bases; junction bases outside the gene matches: 16. The CDR3 region has the DNA TGTGCCAGCAGCTCGGACAGGGAATTATGTCTCGGGGATTCACCCCTCCACTTT. As protein: CASSSDRELCLGDSPLHF.

This chain links TRBV25-1 with TRBJ2-2; D is possibly TRBD1 (6 bases). V was clipped by 1 base and J by 0 bases, with 9 bases between them. This CDR3 has 16 residues. The V gene's germline CDR1 is MGHDK and CDR2 SYGVNS. The CDR3 DNA reads as TGTGCCAGCAGTGAATCGGGACATTCGAACACCGGGGAGCTGTTTTTT. Translating gives CASSESGHSNTGELFF.

The rearrangement links TRBV12-5 to TRBJ1-4, with D uncertain. V lost 2 bases and J lost 0, with 16 bases in between. Germline CDR1 and CDR2: LGHNT and FRNRAP. The CDR3 contains 18 residues. CDR3 DNA: TGTGCTAGTGGTTTGACCCGGCCAGGTAGGCCAACTAATGAAAAACTGTTTTTT. Its translation is CASGLTRPGRPTNEKLFF.

This chain uses TRBV27 with TRBJ2-5; 7 positions agree with TRBD2. This CDR3 is built from 15 residues. The V and J ends lost 7 bases and 0 bases, in that order; junction bases with no gene match: 8. The germline V gene encodes CDR1 MNHEY and CDR2 SMNVEV (reference sequence). The DNA of the CDR3 is TGTGCCAGCAAGGTTGGAGCGGGGCACCAAGAGACCCAGTACTTC. Encoded protein: CASKVGAGHQETQYF.

V is TRBV25-1 and J is TRBJ2-1; 7 nucleotides line up with TRBD1. V lost 1 base to trimming and J lost 9 bases; unmatched junction nucleotides: 6. Germline V gene lookup returns CDR1 MGHDK and CDR2 SYGVNS. This CDR3 region has 14 residues. This CDR3 reads CASSEWEQGTEQFF. CDR3 sequence (DNA): TGTGCCAGCAGTGAATGGGAACAGGGGACTGAGCAGTTCTTC. The whole variable domain, remainder taken from reference TRBV25-1 and TRBJ2-1, is EADIYQTPRYLVIGTGKKITLECSQTMGHDKMYWYQQDPGMELHLIHYSYGVNSTEKGDLSSESTVSRIRTEHFPLTLESARPSHTSQYLCASSEWEQGTEQFFGPGTRLTVL.

The CDR3 DNA is TGTGCCAGCAGTCTGAACGGGGGTGAGCAGTTCTTC. Its protein is CASSLNGGEQFF. The gene calls are TRBV5-6 and TRBJ2-1; D possibly corresponds to TRBD2 (6 bases). V was pared by 5 bases and J by 9 bases, with 12 bases between. This CDR3 contains 12 residues. Germline V gene sequence: CDR1 SGHDT, CDR2 YYEEEE.

The chain couples TRBV7-9 to TRBJ1-1; D might be TRBD1 (5 bases). CDR3 length: 15 residues. Per germline, CDR1 SEHNR and CDR2 FQNEAQ (reference sequence). V was clipped by 1 base and J by 7 bases, with 16 bases between them. The CDR3 here is CASSLGTLESVEAFF. The CDR3 nucleotides read TGTGCCAGCAGCTTAGGGACACTGGAGTCAGTTGAAGCTTTCTTT.

CDR3 coding DNA: TGTGCCAGCAGTAGGGAGCGAGTCTCCTACGAGCAGTACTTC. Its translation: CASSRERVSYEQYF. The chain links TRBV11-3 to TRBJ2-7; weak D call: TRBD2 (5 bases). The CDR3 spans 14 residues. V shed 6 bases and J shed 0 bases, with 12 bases lying between them. The V gene's germline CDR1 is SGHNT and CDR2 YENEEA.